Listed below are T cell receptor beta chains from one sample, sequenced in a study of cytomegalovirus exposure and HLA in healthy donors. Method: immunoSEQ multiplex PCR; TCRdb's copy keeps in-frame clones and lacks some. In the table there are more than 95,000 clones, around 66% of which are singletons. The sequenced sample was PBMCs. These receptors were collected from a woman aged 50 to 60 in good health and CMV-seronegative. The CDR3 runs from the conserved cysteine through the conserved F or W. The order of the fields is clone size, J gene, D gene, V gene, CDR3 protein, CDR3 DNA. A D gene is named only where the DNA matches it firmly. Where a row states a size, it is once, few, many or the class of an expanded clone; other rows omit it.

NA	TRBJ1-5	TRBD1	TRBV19	CASSGTGGPQPQHF	TGTGCCAGTAGTGGTACAGGGGGCCCTCAGCCCCAGCATTTT
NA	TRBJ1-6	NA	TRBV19	CATQGSSYNSPLHF	TGTGCCACTCAGGGGAGCTCCTATAATTCACCCCTCCACTTT
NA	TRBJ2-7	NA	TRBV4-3	CASSQDQSGTYEQYF	TGCGCCAGCAGCCAAGACCAAAGCGGGACATACGAGCAGTACTTC
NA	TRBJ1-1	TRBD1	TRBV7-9	CASRGTGASNTEAFF	TGTGCCAGCAGGGGGACAGGGGCCTCGAACACTGAAGCTTTCTTT
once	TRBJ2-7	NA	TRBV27	CASRYKPGSPTYEQYF	TGTGCCAGCCGTTATAAGCCGGGGAGCCCTACCTACGAGCAGTACTTC
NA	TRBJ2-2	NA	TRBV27	CASSQSAGGEAGELFF	TGTGCCAGCAGTCAAAGCGCCGGCGGGGAAGCCGGGGAGCTGTTTTTT
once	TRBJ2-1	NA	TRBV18	CASSPRSGGFNEQFF	TGTGCCAGCTCACCAAGGTCAGGGGGGTTCAATGAGCAGTTCTTC
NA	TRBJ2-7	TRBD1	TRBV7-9	CATQRQGVYEQYF	TGTGCCACCCAAAGACAGGGAGTATACGAGCAGTACTTC
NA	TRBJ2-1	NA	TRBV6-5	CASSPRVSGNEQFF	TGTGCCAGCAGCCCCCGGGTTAGCGGCAATGAGCAGTTCTTC
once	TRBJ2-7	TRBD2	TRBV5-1	CASSLETSGGVSEQYF	TGCGCCAGCAGCCTAGAGACTAGCGGGGGGGTAAGCGAGCAGTACTTC
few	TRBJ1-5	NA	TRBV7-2	CASSLGSGVRQPQHF	TGTGCCAGCAGCTTAGGGTCGGGGGTTAGGCAGCCCCAGCATTTT
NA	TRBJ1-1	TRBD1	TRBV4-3	CASSQVGQGRITEAFF	TGCGCCAGCAGCCAAGTCGGACAGGGGAGGATCACTGAAGCTTTCTTT
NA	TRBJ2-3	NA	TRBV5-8	CASSLSWHF	TGTGCCAGCAGCTTAAGTTGGCATTTT
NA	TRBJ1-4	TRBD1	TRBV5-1	CASSGGQGQSWEKLFF	TGCGCCAGCAGCGGGGGACAGGGGCAATCCTGGGAAAAACTGTTTTTT
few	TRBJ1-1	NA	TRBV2	CASGGGNTEAFF	TGTGCCAGCGGCGGAGGGAACACTGAAGCTTTCTTT
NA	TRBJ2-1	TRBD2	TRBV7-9	CASRPSGPYNEQFF	TGTGCCAGCAGACCTAGCGGGCCTTACAATGAGCAGTTCTTC
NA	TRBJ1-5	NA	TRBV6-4	CACSGYHSNQPQHF	TGTGCCTGCTCGGGGTACCATAGCAATCAGCCCCAGCATTTT
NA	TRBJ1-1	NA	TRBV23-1	CASSQKLGALDGNTEAFF	TGCGCCAGCAGTCAAAAGCTTGGGGCTTTGGATGGTAACACTGAAGCTTTCTTT
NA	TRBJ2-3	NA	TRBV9	CASSVVSGSTDTQYF	TGTGCCAGCAGCGTAGTTTCAGGTAGCACAGATACGCAGTATTTT
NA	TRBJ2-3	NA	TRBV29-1	CSVDRGDTQYF	TGCAGCGTTGACCGGGGAGATACGCAGTATTTT
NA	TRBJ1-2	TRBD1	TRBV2	CASSRQGFANYGYTF	TGTGCCAGCAGCCGACAGGGTTTCGCTAACTATGGCTACACCTTC
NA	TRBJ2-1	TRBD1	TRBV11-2	CASSLDGQGANEQFF	TGTGCCAGCAGCTTAGACGGGCAGGGGGCGAATGAGCAGTTCTTC
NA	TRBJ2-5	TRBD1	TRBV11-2	CASSPGQGWALETQYF	TGTGCCAGCAGCCCAGGACAGGGATGGGCGTTAGAGACCCAGTACTTC
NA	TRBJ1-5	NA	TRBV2	CASSDRVINQPQHF	TGTGCCAGCAGTGACAGGGTAATCAATCAGCCCCAGCATTTT
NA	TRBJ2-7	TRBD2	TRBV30	CAGRTSGLYEQYF	TGTGCCGGAAGAACTAGCGGCCTCTACGAGCAGTACTTC
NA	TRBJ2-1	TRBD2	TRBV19	CASRAGSSHYNEQFF	TGTGCCAGTAGAGCGGGGAGTTCCCACTACAATGAGCAGTTCTTC
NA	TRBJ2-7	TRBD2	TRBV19	CASSIDEGGTRHYEQYF	TGTGCCAGTAGTATAGATGAGGGAGGGACTCGACACTACGAGCAGTACTTC
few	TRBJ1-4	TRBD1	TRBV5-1	CASNTGAGEKLFF	TGCGCCAGCAACACAGGGGCTGGAGAAAAACTGTTTTTT
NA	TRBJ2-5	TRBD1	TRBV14	CASSDIREDRGQETQYF	TGTGCCAGCAGCGACATCAGGGAGGACAGGGGTCAAGAGACCCAGTACTTC
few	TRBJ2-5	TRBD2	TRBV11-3	CASSLPAGGPETQYF	TGTGCCAGCAGCTTACCCGCGGGAGGGCCGGAGACCCAGTACTTC
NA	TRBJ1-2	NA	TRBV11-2	CASTLQIRGTPSYGYTF	TGTGCCAGCACCCTACAAATTCGAGGCACCCCTTCTTACGGCTACACCTTC
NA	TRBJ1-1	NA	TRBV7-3	CASSAQGNTEAFF	TGTGCCAGCAGCGCACAGGGTAACACTGAAGCTTTCTTT
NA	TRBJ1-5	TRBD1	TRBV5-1	CASSTGTADGPQHF	TGCGCCAGCAGCACCGGGACAGCCGACGGCCCCCAGCATTTT
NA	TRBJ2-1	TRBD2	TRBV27	CASSFPEASGYNEQFF	TGTGCCAGCAGTTTTCCGGAGGCTAGCGGGTACAATGAGCAGTTCTTC
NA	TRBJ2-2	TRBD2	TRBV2	CAGRTSGVAGELFF	TGTGCCGGCCGGACTAGCGGGGTGGCCGGGGAGCTGTTTTTT
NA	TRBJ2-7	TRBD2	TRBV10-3	CAIAPGVGLAGNEQYF	TGTGCCATCGCCCCGGGGGTAGGACTAGCGGGAAACGAGCAGTACTTC
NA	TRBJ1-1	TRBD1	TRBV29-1	CSEGTVTTEAFF	TGCAGCGAGGGGACAGTTACAACTGAAGCTTTCTTT
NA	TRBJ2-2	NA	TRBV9	CASSVVGTRGAGELFF	TGTGCCAGCAGCGTAGTGGGCACCAGGGGGGCCGGGGAGCTGTTTTTT
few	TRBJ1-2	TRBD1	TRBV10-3	CAISDQLRQGALGYTF	TGTGCCATCAGTGACCAACTTCGGCAGGGGGCGCTTGGCTACACCTTC
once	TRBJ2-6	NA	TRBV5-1	CASSLSASSGGANVLTF	TGCGCCAGCAGCTTGTCAGCGAGCTCTGGCGGGGCCAACGTCCTGACTTTC
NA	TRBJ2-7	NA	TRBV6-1	CASTVSGGTEQYF	TGTGCCTCGACGGTTTCGGGCGGGACCGAGCAGTACTTC
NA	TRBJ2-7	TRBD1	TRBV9	CASSVGLGTDRIPYEQYF	TGTGCCAGCAGCGTAGGACTGGGAACGGACAGGATCCCCTACGAGCAGTACTTC
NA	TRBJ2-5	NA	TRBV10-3	CAISEAAQETQYF	TGTGCCATCAGTGAAGCGGCCCAAGAGACCCAGTACTTC